The rows below give T cell receptor beta chains drawn from one sample of a study of blood T cell repertoires in COVID-19. The data were produced by immunoSEQ multiplex PCR, yet TCRdb's version contains in-frame clones alone and is incomplete. The sample lists hundreds of thousands of clones, 70% to 90% occurring once. The specimen sequenced was peripheral blood. The source is a woman under 40 who had recovered from COVID-19. Each CDR3 is given with its conserved first and last residue. A D gene is named only where the DNA matches it firmly. Rows give clone size only sometimes, using once, few, many, or a class for an expanded clone.

CASSGASGQGADTQYF	TGCGCCAGCAGCGGAGCATCGGGACAGGGGGCAGATACGCAGTATTTT	TRBV4-3	TRBJ2-3	TRBD1	once
CASRYTTGAQPQHF	TGTGCCAGCAGATATACCACAGGGGCACAGCCCCAGCATTTT	TRBV6-4	TRBJ1-5	TRBD1	.
CAWSPGEGQPQHF	TGTGCCTGGAGTCCGGGGGAGGGTCAGCCCCAGCATTTT	TRBV30	TRBJ1-5	.	.
CASSPEAGALFEQYF	TGTGCCAGCAGTCCGGAAGCGGGGGCCTTATTCGAGCAGTACTTC	TRBV2	TRBJ2-7	TRBD2	.
CASSLGDRGLQETQYF	TGTGCCAGCAGCTTAGGTGACAGGGGTCTTCAAGAGACCCAGTACTTC	TRBV7-9	TRBJ2-5	TRBD1	.
CSVKGLVWPEQFF	TGCAGCGTTAAAGGACTAGTCTGGCCTGAGCAGTTCTTC	TRBV29-1	TRBJ2-1	TRBD2	.
CASSSQGAWNEQYF	TGCGCCAGCAGCTCACAGGGGGCCTGGAACGAGCAGTACTTC	TRBV5-1	TRBJ2-7	TRBD1	.
CSARSGTTEAFF	TGCAGCGCCAGAAGCGGGACCACTGAAGCTTTCTTT	TRBV29-1	TRBJ1-1	.	.
CASSLAPRGRNEQYF	TGTGCCAGCAGCTTAGCACCGCGGGGGAGGAACGAGCAGTACTTC	TRBV7-2	TRBJ2-7	TRBD2	once
CASSFRGLEETQYF	TGTGCCAGCAGTTTCCGGGGGTTGGAAGAGACCCAGTACTTC	TRBV28	TRBJ2-5	.	.
CASSPAGGSSGANVLTF	TGTGCCAGCAGTCCAGCAGGGGGGAGCTCTGGGGCCAACGTCCTGACTTTC	TRBV27	TRBJ2-6	.	.
CASSPRGTFGSPYEQYF	TGTGCCAGCAGTCCACGAGGGACATTCGGGTCCCCCTACGAGCAGTACTTC	TRBV28	TRBJ2-7	.	.
CASSPSRATNEKLFF	TGTGCCAGCTCACCATCGAGAGCCACTAATGAAAAACTGTTTTTT	TRBV18	TRBJ1-4	.	.
CASSEGGPYNEQFF	TGTGCCAGCAGTGAAGGGGGGCCCTACAATGAGCAGTTCTTC	TRBV2	TRBJ2-1	.	.
CASSRQGDFSPLHF	TGTGCCAGCAGCCGACAGGGTGATTTTTCACCCCTCCACTTT	TRBV7-9	TRBJ1-6	TRBD1	.
CASSKLGTSGAYEQYF	TGTGCCAGCAGTAAATTGGGGACTAGCGGGGCCTACGAGCAGTACTTC	TRBV7-2	TRBJ2-7	TRBD2	.
CASSPLRGTSYEQYF	TGTGCCAGCAGCCCCCTGCGGGGGACATCCTACGAGCAGTACTTC	TRBV3-1/TRBV3-2	TRBJ2-7	.	.
CASSPTGKIGNTGELFF	TGTGCCAGCAGCCCTACAGGGAAAATAGGAAACACCGGGGAGCTGTTTTTT	TRBV4-2	TRBJ2-2	.	.
CASSRQRNSYEQYF	TGTGCCAGCAGCCGACAGAGAAACTCCTACGAGCAGTACTTC	TRBV27	TRBJ2-7	.	.
CATSVQGLTGELFF	TGTGCCACCAGTGTACAGGGCCTCACCGGGGAGCTGTTTTTT	TRBV24-1	TRBJ2-2	.	.
CAISRTGGNTGELFF	TGTGCCATCAGTAGGACAGGGGGTAACACCGGGGAGCTGTTTTTT	TRBV10-3	TRBJ2-2	TRBD1	.
CASSAHLSSYEQYF	TGTGCCAGCAGTGCCCACCTAAGCTCCTACGAGCAGTACTTC	TRBV6-2/TRBV6-3	TRBJ2-7	.	.
CASNRRGGRETQYF	TGTGCCAGCAACAGACGGGGGGGCCGTGAGACCCAGTACTTC	TRBV3-1/TRBV3-2	TRBJ2-5	TRBD2	.
CASSQGDQGVTPLHF	TGTGCCAGCAGCCAAGGCGACCAGGGGGTTACACCCCTCCACTTT	TRBV4-2	TRBJ1-6	TRBD1	medium-sized
CASSVVGNNEQFF	TGTGCCAGCAGCGTAGTCGGGAACAATGAGCAGTTCTTC	TRBV9	TRBJ2-1	.	.
CASSESRWLAVNTGELFF	TGTGCCAGCAGTGAGAGCCGATGGCTAGCTGTGAACACCGGGGAGCTGTTTTTT	TRBV6-4	TRBJ2-2	.	.
CASRPGQGLNTEAFF	TGCGCCAGCAGGCCCGGACAGGGACTAAACACTGAAGCTTTCTTT	TRBV5-1	TRBJ1-1	TRBD1	.
CASSLRVTGNTIYF	TGTGCCAGCAGTTTGAGGGTAACGGGAAACACCATATATTTT	TRBV28	TRBJ1-3	.	.
CASPGGERTRTEAFF	TGTGCCAGTCCGGGGGGGGAGAGGACTAGGACTGAAGCTTTCTTT	TRBV25-1	TRBJ1-1	.	once
CASSSGQQQYF	TGTGCCAGCAGTTCGGGACAGCAGCAGTACTTC	TRBV28	TRBJ2-7	TRBD1	.
CASNTGPGNTIYF	TGTGCCAGCAATACAGGGCCGGGAAACACCATATATTTT	TRBV2	TRBJ1-3	.	.
CASSSGLAGEENIQYF	TGTGCCAGCAGCTCGGGACTAGCGGGAGAGGAAAACATTCAGTACTTC	TRBV7-2	TRBJ2-4	TRBD2	.
CASRSALLDTIYF	TGTGCCAGCAGGTCCGCCCTCTTAGACACCATATATTTT	TRBV7-2	TRBJ1-3	.	.
CASSFSLGGGETEAFF	TGTGCCAGCAGTTTTTCGTTAGGGGGGGGCGAAACTGAAGCTTTCTTT	TRBV27	TRBJ1-1	.	.
CASSERGSNNEQFF	TGTGCCAGCAGTGAAAGGGGCAGCAACAATGAGCAGTTCTTC	TRBV2	TRBJ2-1	.	.
CASSLPGGATDTQYF	TGTGCCAGCAGCTTGCCGGGCGGGGCAACAGATACGCAGTATTTT	TRBV7-9	TRBJ2-3	.	.
CASSLAAGGIDEQYF	TGTGCCAGCAGCTTAGCCGCAGGGGGCATCGACGAGCAGTACTTC	TRBV7-9	TRBJ2-7	TRBD1	.
CASSLEVGGASDTQYF	TGCGCCAGCAGCTTGGAAGTCGGGGGGGCCTCAGATACGCAGTATTTT	TRBV5-1	TRBJ2-3	TRBD2	.
CASTKGPAGPDTQYF	TGCGCCAGCACCAAAGGGCCCGCGGGCCCAGATACGCAGTATTTT	TRBV4-1	TRBJ2-3	.	.
CASSLFLSSYNSPLHF	TGTGCCAGCAGTTTATTCCTGAGCTCCTATAATTCACCCCTCCACTTT	TRBV28	TRBJ1-6	.	.
CASSLTGSSYNEQFF	TGTGCCAGCAGCTTAACCGGGAGCTCCTACAATGAGCAGTTCTTC	TRBV7-3	TRBJ2-1	.	once
CASSLRRSQGMNTEAFF	TGTGCCAGCAGTTTACGCCGATCACAGGGGATGAACACTGAAGCTTTCTTT	TRBV27	TRBJ1-1	TRBD1	.
CASSVDREDTGELFF	TGTGCCAGCAGCGTCGACAGGGAAGACACCGGGGAGCTGTTTTTT	TRBV9	TRBJ2-2	TRBD1	.
CASSPRGGPTEAFF	TGTGCCAGCAGTCCCCGGGGGGGCCCAACTGAAGCTTTCTTT	TRBV2	TRBJ1-1	.	.
CATSDGEAQYF	TGTGCCACCTCCGACGGCGAGGCGCAGTATTTT	TRBV24-1	TRBJ2-3	.	.
CASTSGRSGNTIYF	TGTGCCAGCACGTCAGGTCGCTCTGGAAACACCATATATTTT	TRBV2	TRBJ1-3	.	.
CASSGPLSGGEQYF	TGCGCCAGCAGTGGCCCCCTTAGCGGGGGGGAGCAGTACTTC	TRBV10-1	TRBJ2-7	TRBD2	.
CASSNTGLDTQYF	TGTGCCAGCAGCAACACTGGGCTTGATACGCAGTATTTT	TRBV14	TRBJ2-3	.	.
CASSREAQETQYF	TGTGCCAGCTCGAGGGAAGCCCAAGAGACCCAGTACTTC	TRBV12-3/TRBV12-4	TRBJ2-5	.	.
CASSDPGGSNTEAFF	TGTGCCAGCAGTGACCCGGGGGGGTCGAACACTGAAGCTTTCTTT	TRBV6-1	TRBJ1-1	.	.
CASGVVGEQFF	TGTGCCAGTGGAGTTGTTGGTGAGCAGTTCTTC	TRBV19	TRBJ2-1	.	.
CASSYTGEPTYGYTF	TGTGCCAGCAGCTATACAGGGGAGCCGACCTATGGCTACACCTTC	TRBV7-9	TRBJ1-2	TRBD1	.
CASSQGVTSGRPNEQFF	TGTGCCAGCAGCCAAGGTGTGACTAGCGGGAGGCCCAATGAGCAGTTCTTC	TRBV4-2	TRBJ2-1	TRBD2	.
CASSYQGSGEKLFF	TGTGCCAGCAGCTACCAGGGTTCAGGCGAAAAACTGTTTTTT	TRBV3-1/TRBV3-2	TRBJ1-4	.	.
CASSLAPGVGYTF	TGCGCCAGCAGCTTGGCGCCAGGGGTTGGCTACACCTTC	TRBV5-1	TRBJ1-2	.	.